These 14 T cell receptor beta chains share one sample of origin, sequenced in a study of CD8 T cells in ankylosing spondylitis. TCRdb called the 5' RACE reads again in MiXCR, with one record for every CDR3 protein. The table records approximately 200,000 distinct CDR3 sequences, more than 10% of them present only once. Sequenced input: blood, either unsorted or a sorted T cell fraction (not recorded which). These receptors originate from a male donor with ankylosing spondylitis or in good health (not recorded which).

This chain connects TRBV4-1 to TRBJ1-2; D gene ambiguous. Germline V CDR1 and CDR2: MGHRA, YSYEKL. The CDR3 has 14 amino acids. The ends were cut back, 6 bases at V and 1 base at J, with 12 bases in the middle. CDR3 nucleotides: TGCGCCAGCAGACCTGCAGAAGTTAACTATGGCTACACCTTC. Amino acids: CASRPAEVNYGYTF.

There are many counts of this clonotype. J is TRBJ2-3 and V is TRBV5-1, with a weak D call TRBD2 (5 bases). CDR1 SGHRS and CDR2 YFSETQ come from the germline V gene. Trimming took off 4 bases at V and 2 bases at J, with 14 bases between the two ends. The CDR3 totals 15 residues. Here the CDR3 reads CASSKRTANTDTQYF. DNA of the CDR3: TGCGCCAGCAGCAAGCGGACGGCTAACACAGATACGCAGTATTTT.

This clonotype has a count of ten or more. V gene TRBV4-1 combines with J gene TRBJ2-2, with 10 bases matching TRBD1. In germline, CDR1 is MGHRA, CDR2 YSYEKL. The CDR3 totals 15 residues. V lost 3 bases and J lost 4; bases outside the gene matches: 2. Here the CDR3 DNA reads TGCGCCAGCAGCCAGACAGGGGGCAGCACCGGGGAGCTGTTTTTT. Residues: CASSQTGGSTGELFF.

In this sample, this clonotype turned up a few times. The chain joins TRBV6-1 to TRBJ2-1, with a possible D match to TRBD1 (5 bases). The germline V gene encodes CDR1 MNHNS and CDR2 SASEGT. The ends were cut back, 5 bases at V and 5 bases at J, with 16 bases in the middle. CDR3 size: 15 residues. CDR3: CASSPTDGANNEQFF. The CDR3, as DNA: TGTGCCAGCAGTCCCACCGATGGGGCTAACAATGAGCAGTTCTTC.

CDR3 loop: CASSPQSSGANVLTF. DNA for the CDR3: TGCGCCAGCAGCCCACAGAGCTCTGGGGCCAACGTCCTGACTTTC. V and J are TRBV4-1 and TRBJ2-6; D unresolved. The germline CDR1 and CDR2 sequences are MGHRA and YSYEKL. The CDR3 consists of 15 residues. V dropped 4 bases and J dropped 0 bases, with 7 bases sitting between them.

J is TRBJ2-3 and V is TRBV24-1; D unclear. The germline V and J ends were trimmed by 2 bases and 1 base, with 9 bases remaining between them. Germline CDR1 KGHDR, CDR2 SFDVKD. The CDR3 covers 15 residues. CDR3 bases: TGTGCCACCAGTGATTCGTACGACGGCACAGATACGCAGTATTTT. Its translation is CATSDSYDGTDTQYF.

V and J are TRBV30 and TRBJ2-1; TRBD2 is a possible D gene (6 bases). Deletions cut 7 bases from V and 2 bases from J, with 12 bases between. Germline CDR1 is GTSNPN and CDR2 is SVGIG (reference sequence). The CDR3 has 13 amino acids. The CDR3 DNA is TGTGCCTTCGTAGCGGACCCCTACAATGAGCAGTTCTTC. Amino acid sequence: CAFVADPYNEQFF.

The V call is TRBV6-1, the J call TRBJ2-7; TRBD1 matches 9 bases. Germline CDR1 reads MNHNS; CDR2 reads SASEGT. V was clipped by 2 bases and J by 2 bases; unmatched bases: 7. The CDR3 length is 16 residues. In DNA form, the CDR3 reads TGTGCCAGCAGTGAATTTTGGACAGGGGCGACCTACGAGCAGTACTTC. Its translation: CASSEFWTGATYEQYF.

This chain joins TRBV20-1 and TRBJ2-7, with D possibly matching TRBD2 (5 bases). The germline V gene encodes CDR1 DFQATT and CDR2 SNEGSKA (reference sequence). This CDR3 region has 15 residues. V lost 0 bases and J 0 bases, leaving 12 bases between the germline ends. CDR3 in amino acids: CSARDKADSSYEQYF. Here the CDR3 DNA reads TGCAGTGCTAGAGATAAAGCGGATAGCTCCTACGAGCAGTACTTC.

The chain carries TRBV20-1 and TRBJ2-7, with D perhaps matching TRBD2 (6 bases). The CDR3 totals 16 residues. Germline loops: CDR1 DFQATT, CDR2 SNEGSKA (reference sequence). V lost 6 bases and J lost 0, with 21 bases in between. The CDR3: CSASPGGARPSYEQYF. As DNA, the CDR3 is TGCAGTGCCAGTCCAGGAGGGGCTAGACCCTCCTACGAGCAGTACTTC.

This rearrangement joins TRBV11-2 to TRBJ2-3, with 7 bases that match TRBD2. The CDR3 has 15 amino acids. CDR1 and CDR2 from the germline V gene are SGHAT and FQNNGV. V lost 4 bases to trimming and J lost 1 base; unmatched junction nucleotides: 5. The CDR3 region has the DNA TGTGCCAGCAGCTCCTGGGGGAGGGGCACAGATACGCAGTATTTT. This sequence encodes CASSSWGRGTDTQYF.

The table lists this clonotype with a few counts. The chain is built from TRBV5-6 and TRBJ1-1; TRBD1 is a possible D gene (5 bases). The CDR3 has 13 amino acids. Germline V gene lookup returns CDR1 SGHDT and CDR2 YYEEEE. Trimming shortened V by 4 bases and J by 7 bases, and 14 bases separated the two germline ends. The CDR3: CASSAQAPFEAFF. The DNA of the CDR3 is TGTGCCAGCAGCGCACAGGCTCCCTTTGAAGCTTTCTTT. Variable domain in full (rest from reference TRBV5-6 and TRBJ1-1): DAGVTQSPTHLIKTRGQQVTLRCSPKSGHDTVSWYQQALGQGPQFIFQYYEEEERQRGNFPDRFSGHQFPNYSSELNVNALLLGDSALYLCASSAQAPFEAFFGQGTRLTVV.

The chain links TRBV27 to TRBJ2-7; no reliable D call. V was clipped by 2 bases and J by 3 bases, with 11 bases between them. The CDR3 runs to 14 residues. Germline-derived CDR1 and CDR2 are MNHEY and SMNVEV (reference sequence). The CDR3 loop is CASSLGLEIYEQYF. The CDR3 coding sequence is TGTGCCAGCAGTTTAGGCCTAGAGATCTACGAGCAGTACTTC.

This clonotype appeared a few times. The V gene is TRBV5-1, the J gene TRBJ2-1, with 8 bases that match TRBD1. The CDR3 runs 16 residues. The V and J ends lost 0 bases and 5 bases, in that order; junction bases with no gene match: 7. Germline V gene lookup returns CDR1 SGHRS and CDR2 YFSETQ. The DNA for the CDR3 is TGCGCCAGCAGCTTGGCGACAGGGGCGCCTAACAATGAGCAGTTCTTC. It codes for CASSLATGAPNNEQFF.